This T cell receptor (beta chain) was captured by sequencing in a study of regulatory T cells in long-lasting Graves disease. The overall study: Graves' disease counted as persistent after over 5 years of antithyroid drugs with positive TSH receptor antibodies. Study-wide findings and caveats: Under persistent disease, TRBV28, TRBJ1-2 and TRBJ2-5 were used preferentially. It was peripheral blood alone, not thyroid tissue, that was studied.

The CDR3 contains 17 residues. The germline V and J ends were trimmed by 0 bases and 2 bases, with 13 bases remaining between them. Germline CDR1 reads MNHEY; CDR2 reads SMNVEV (reference sequence). CDR3 regions were amplified by Arm-PCR using iRepertoire HTBI primers to build TCR beta libraries. Using its own MiXCR run on the multiplex PCR reads, TCRdb lists one record per CDR3 protein. The table has hundreds of thousands of distinct CDR3 sequences, roughly 21% seen once; the top ten hold roughly an eighth. This clonotype turned up a few times. What it binds is unknown. Time point described: persistent/refractory GD, antithyroid drugs over 5 years with positive TRAb. From PBMCs, RNA was extracted and then used to make the TCR library. American Thyroid Association guidelines were used to diagnose Graves' disease.

This TCR came from a female donor with Graves disease. This material consisted of peripheral blood mononuclear cells (PBMCs), taken when the disease was refractory, from a patient treated with antithyroid drugs. V is TRBV27 and J is TRBJ2-2; TRBD2 is a possible D gene (6 bases). CDR3: CASSLSLLAINTGELFF. The CDR3 nucleotides are TGTGCCAGCAGTTTATCTTTGCTAGCGATAAACACCGGGGAGCTGTTTTTT.